This T cell receptor (beta chain) came from a study of blood T cell repertoires in COVID-19. On the study more broadly: T cells, B-cell-depleted T cells, or PBMCs supplied cDNA or gDNA.

The V end was cut by 5 bases, the J end by 3 bases, with 10 bases between. Germline V gives CDR1 ENHRY, CDR2 SYGVKD. The CDR3 runs 13 residues. TCRdb keeps only in-frame clones here, not all; method: immunoSEQ multiplex PCR. The data contain 90,000 to 130,000 clones, 86% of them seen just once; the ten biggest clones take up 4.5%. Material: peripheral blood. The source is a man in his forties with acute or convalescent COVID-19. V is TRBV10-3 and J is TRBJ2-5; the D is unclear. CDR3 loop: CAISTPPEETQYF. CDR3 DNA sequence: TGTGCCATCAGTACCCCGCCGGAAGAGACCCAGTACTTC.